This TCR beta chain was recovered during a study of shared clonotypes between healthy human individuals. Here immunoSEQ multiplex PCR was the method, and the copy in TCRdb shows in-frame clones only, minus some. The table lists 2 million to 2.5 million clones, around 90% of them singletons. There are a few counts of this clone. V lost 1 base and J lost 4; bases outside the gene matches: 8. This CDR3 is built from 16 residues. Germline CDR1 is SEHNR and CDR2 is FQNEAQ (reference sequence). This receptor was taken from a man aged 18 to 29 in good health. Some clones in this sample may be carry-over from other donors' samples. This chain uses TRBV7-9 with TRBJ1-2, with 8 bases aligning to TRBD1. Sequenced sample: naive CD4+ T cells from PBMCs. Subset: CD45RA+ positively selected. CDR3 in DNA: TGTGCCAGCAGCTTAGGGGGGGACAGGAGACTCTATGGCTACACCTTC. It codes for CASSLGGDRRLYGYTF.